This T cell receptor beta chain was identified in a study of cytomegalovirus exposure and HLA in healthy donors. Study-level findings and limits: Several of the most significant clusters appeared, in a later analysis, to be linked to common viral pathogens. Within a later analysis, the majority of CMV-associated TCR beta chains appeared HLA-restricted. The authors listed roughly 150 TCR beta chains as cytomegalovirus-associated.

This clone was detected once. Its antigen is still unknown. The germline gives CDR1 SGHRS, CDR2 YFSETQ. The CDR3 contains 15 residues. V dropped 6 bases and J dropped 2 bases, with 17 bases sitting between them. Amplification used 60 Vbeta primers and 13 Jbeta primers. TCRdb's copy holds only in-frame clones and misses some; the assay was immunoSEQ multiplex PCR. The sample holds 160,000 or so clones, around four fifths seen once. The receptor was isolated from a woman between 18 and 29 years old in good health and CMV-seronegative. The rearrangement joins TRBV5-1 to TRBJ1-2; no firm D call. The sample taken for sequencing was PBMCs. The chain's CDR3 is CASNKGAISNYGYTF. CDR3 in DNA: TGCGCCAGCAATAAGGGAGCGATTTCCAACTATGGCTACACCTTC.